This TCR beta chain was retrieved from a study of OX40 agonist ivuxolimab in advanced cancers. This clone has only a few counts. Assay: immunoSEQ multiplex PCR; the TCRdb copy retains only in-frame clones and omits some. Of approximately 62,000 clones in the sample, nearly 95% were seen once. The germline gives CDR1 MNHNY, CDR2 SVGAGI (reference sequence). J was trimmed by 0 bases and V by 5 bases; bases with no gene match: 4. The length of the CDR3 is 14 residues. This material consisted of CD4+ or CD8+ T cells sorted from blood, taken in a trial of the OX40 agonist ivuxolimab. This clonotype was sampled from an adult with an advanced solid tumor such as melanoma, head and neck, liver or kidney cancer. This chain uses TRBV6-6 with TRBJ2-7; TRBD2 aligns across 7 bases. The CDR3 coding sequence is TGTGCCAGCAGTCAGGCGGGGGACTCCTACGAGCAGTACTTC. Translated, it gives CASSQAGDSYEQYF.